A single sample is the source of the 18 T cell receptor beta chains below, sequenced in a study of blood T cells in healthy people across ages. Primed by a sample-barcoded 5' primer and a J-beta primer mix, a second PCR proceeded for roughly 7 to 12 cycles. Each CDR3 protein gets one entry after TCRdb re-called the 5' RACE reads with MiXCR. The sample lists approximately 360,000 distinct CDR3 sequences; approximately 52% were seen once. Sequencing was carried out using blood. The receptors stem from a man between 60 and 75 years old in good health.

The V and J genes are TRBV20-1 and TRBJ1-1; D uncertain. Germline V lookup: CDR1 DFQATT, CDR2 SNEGSKA (reference sequence). This CDR3 is built from 14 residues. Trimming shortened V by 6 bases and J by 3 bases, and 17 bases separated the two germline ends. The CDR3: CSAHPNQQYTEAFF. DNA of the CDR3: TGCAGTGCCCACCCAAATCAGCAATACACTGAAGCTTTCTTT.

There are a few counts of this clonotype. The chain combines TRBV7-6 with TRBJ2-3; 7 bases align to TRBD2. V lost 2 bases to trimming and J lost 4 bases; unmatched junction nucleotides: 18. CDR3 length: 19 residues. Germline V gene lookup returns CDR1 SGHVS and CDR2 FNYEAQ. In nucleotides, the CDR3 is TGTGCCAGCAGCTTATTTCGGGCGGGTAGCGGGCCCGTAGCAGATACGCAGTATTTT. Its translation is CASSLFRAGSGPVADTQYF. The whole variable domain, filled in from reference TRBV7-6 and TRBJ2-3, reads GAGVSQSPRYKVTKRGQDVALRCDPISGHVSLYWYRQALGQGPEFLTYFNYEAQQDKSGLPNDRFSAERPEGSISTLTIQRTEQRDSAMYRCASSLFRAGSGPVADTQYFGPGTRLTVL.

The CDR3 DNA sequence: TGTGCCAGCAGCCAGGGATGGAGTTCCTACGAGCAGTACTTC. Translating gives CASSQGWSSYEQYF. The V call is TRBV6-5, the J call TRBJ2-7; D is possibly TRBD1 (5 bases). Looked up from germline, CDR1 is MNHEY and CDR2 is SVGAGI. The germline V and J ends were trimmed by 6 bases and 1 base, with 13 bases remaining between them. The CDR3 consists of 14 residues.

The table lists this clonotype with a few counts. The gene calls are TRBV11-1 and TRBJ2-7; TRBD2 matches at 10 bases. Germline V lookup: CDR1 SGHAT, CDR2 FQDESV (reference sequence). The CDR3 covers 16 residues. V lost 5 bases to trimming and J lost 0 bases; unmatched junction nucleotides: 7. For the CDR3, the DNA is TGTGCCAGCAGCCGTATCCCTAGCGGGAGCTCCTACGAGCAGTACTTC. Encoded protein: CASSRIPSGSSYEQYF.

V gene TRBV11-1 combines with J gene TRBJ2-2; D may be TRBD2 (5 bases). Germline V gene data show CDR1 as SGHAT and CDR2 as FQDESV (reference sequence). CDR3 length equals 15 residues. V was trimmed by 2 bases and J by 1 base, leaving 8 bases between them. CDR3: CASSLSRGNTGELFF. The CDR3 bases are TGTGCCAGCAGCTTAAGCCGGGGGAACACCGGGGAGCTGTTTTTT.

V and J are TRBV24-1 and TRBJ2-7, with 7 bases lining up with TRBD1. The CDR3 loop spans 14 amino acids. Germline loops: CDR1 KGHDR, CDR2 SFDVKD. The ends lost 4 bases at V and 10 bases at J; junction bases unmatched: 12. The DNA for the CDR3 is TGTGCCACCAGTGAACCCTTTGACAGGGCCGCCCAGTACTTC. It encodes CATSEPFDRAAQYF.

The sample holds a few counts of this clonotype. The CDR3 sequence is CASSPRTTPYEQYF. CDR3 DNA sequence: TGTGCCAGCAGCCCGCGGACCACACCCTACGAGCAGTACTTC. J is TRBJ2-7 and V is TRBV4-2; D ambiguous. Between the trimmed V and J ends, which lost 4 bases and 2 bases, there was a span of 12 bases. CDR1 is LGHNA, CDR2 YNFKEQ, per germline. The CDR3 spans 14 residues.

In DNA, the CDR3 is TGTGCCATCAGTGCGACAGGGGTGGCCTACAATGAGCAGTACTTC. As protein: CAISATGVAYNEQYF. This chain uses TRBV10-3 with TRBJ2-7, with 8 bases that match TRBD1. Germline-derived CDR1 and CDR2 are ENHRY and SYGVKD. The CDR3 length is 15 residues. Germline trimming cut 4 bases from V and 7 bases from J; bases unmatched to any gene: 12.

This chain connects TRBV7-9 to TRBJ2-7, with D tentatively TRBD2 (6 bases). Looked up from germline, CDR1 is SEHNR and CDR2 is FQNEAQ (reference sequence). The CDR3 has 14 residues. Trimming removed 5 bases from V and 1 base from J, with 12 bases in between. CDR3 residues: CASSPGGVSYEQYF. In nucleotides, the CDR3 is TGTGCCAGCAGCCCCGGAGGGGTGTCCTACGAGCAGTACTTC.

The chain links TRBV27 to TRBJ2-5; the match to TRBD2 covers 9 bases. The CDR3 runs 15 residues. Germline V lookup: CDR1 MNHEY, CDR2 SMNVEV (reference sequence). J lost 5 bases, V lost 4 bases, and 8 bases had no gene match. The CDR3 DNA is TGTGCCAGCAGTTCTCAGGGACTAGCCGGGGAGACCCAGTACTTC. Translated, it gives CASSSQGLAGETQYF.

This clonotype has a handful of counts. The rearrangement uses TRBV11-2 and TRBJ2-7, with D possibly being TRBD1 (5 bases). The CDR3 covers 13 residues. Looked up from germline, CDR1 is SGHAT and CDR2 is FQNNGV. Trimming shortened V by 5 bases and J by 5 bases, and 13 bases separated the two germline ends. This CDR3 reads CASSPTVFDEQYF. The DNA for the CDR3 is TGTGCCAGCAGCCCGACAGTTTTTGACGAGCAGTACTTC.

A few counts support this clonotype. The chain employs TRBV5-1 and TRBJ1-1; no firm D call. Trimming took off 0 bases at V and 1 base at J, with 10 bases between the two ends. Germline values: CDR1 SGHRS, CDR2 YFSETQ. The CDR3 totals 15 residues. The CDR3 spells CASSLAGSWNTEAFF. CDR3 nucleotide sequence: TGCGCCAGCAGCTTGGCCGGCAGTTGGAACACTGAAGCTTTCTTT. Full variable domain (missing parts from reference TRBV5-1 and TRBJ1-1): KAGVTQTPRYLIKTRGQQVTLSCSPISGHRSVSWYQQTPGQGLQFLFEYFSETQRNKGNFPGRFSGRQFSNSRSEMNVSTLELGDSALYLCASSLAGSWNTEAFFGQGTRLTVV.

This clonotype was detected only once. In nucleotides, the CDR3 is TGTGCCAGCAGCTCCGTTCGCTACGAGCAGTACTTC. Encoded protein: CASSSVRYEQYF. V gene TRBV12-3 or TRBV12-4 combines with J gene TRBJ2-7; D ambiguous. The CDR3 covers 12 residues. Deletions cut 6 bases from V and 3 bases from J, with 9 bases between.

This sequence joins TRBV20-1 and TRBJ2-1, with 12 bases that match TRBD2. The CDR3 totals 14 residues. V lost 7 bases to trimming and J lost 3 bases; unmatched junction nucleotides: 4. Looked up from germline, CDR1 is DFQATT and CDR2 is SNEGSKA (reference sequence). Here the CDR3 DNA reads TGCAGTGGCCCGACTAGCGGGGGCTACAATGAGCAGTTCTTC. This encodes CSGPTSGGYNEQFF.

The chain joins TRBV20-1 to TRBJ2-1, with 13 positions matching TRBD2. The CDR3 spans 15 residues. J gave up 7 bases and V 1 base, and 4 bases lay outside the gene matches. Germline lookup yields CDR1 DFQATT and CDR2 SNEGSKA (reference sequence). CDR3: CSARVVTSGGNEQFF. In nucleotides, the CDR3 is TGCAGTGCTAGAGTCGTGACTAGCGGGGGGAATGAGCAGTTCTTC.

This clonotype was recorded a few times. The rearrangement joins TRBV30 to TRBJ1-2, with 10 bases identical to TRBD1. This CDR3 contains 12 residues. Germline lookup yields CDR1 GTSNPN and CDR2 SVGIG (reference sequence). The ends lost 5 bases at V and 7 bases at J; junction bases unmatched: 4. The CDR3 sequence is CAWGGQGIGYTF. CDR3 in DNA: TGTGCCTGGGGGGGACAGGGGATTGGCTACACCTTC.

The chain recombines TRBV30 with TRBJ2-1; TRBD2 is a possible D gene (5 bases). The CDR3 extends over 15 amino acids. Germline CDR1 is GTSNPN and CDR2 is SVGIG (reference sequence). V dropped 2 bases and J dropped 0 bases, with 11 bases sitting between them. In DNA form, the CDR3 reads TGTGCCTGGAGTCTATTAAGCGGCTCCTACAATGAGCAGTTCTTC. Translating gives CAWSLLSGSYNEQFF.

This clonotype has a handful of counts. V and J are TRBV20-1 and TRBJ2-3; no firm D call. The CDR3 runs 14 residues. Looked up from germline, CDR1 is DFQATT and CDR2 is SNEGSKA (reference sequence). V lost 1 base and J lost 2, with 10 bases in between. CDR3 loop: CSARVPAATDTQYF. For the CDR3, the DNA is TGCAGTGCTAGAGTCCCTGCGGCCACAGATACGCAGTATTTT.